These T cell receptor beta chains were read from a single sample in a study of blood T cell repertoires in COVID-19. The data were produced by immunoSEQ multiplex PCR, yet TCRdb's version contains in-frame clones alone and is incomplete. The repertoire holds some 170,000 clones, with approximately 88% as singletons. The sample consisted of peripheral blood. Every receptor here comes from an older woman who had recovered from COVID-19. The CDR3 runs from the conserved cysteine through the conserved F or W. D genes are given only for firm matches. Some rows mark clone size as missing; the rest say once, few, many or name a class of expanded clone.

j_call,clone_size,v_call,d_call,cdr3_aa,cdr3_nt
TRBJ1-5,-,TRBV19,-,CASSPREGPQHF,TGTGCCAGCAGCCCAAGGGAGGGGCCCCAGCATTTT
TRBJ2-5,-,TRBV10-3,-,CAISGTVGKETQYF,TGTGCCATCAGTGGGACAGTAGGGAAAGAGACCCAGTACTTC
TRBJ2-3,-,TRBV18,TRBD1,CASSPRTGGSTDTQYF,TGTGCCAGCTCACCCCGGACAGGGGGAAGCACAGATACGCAGTATTTT
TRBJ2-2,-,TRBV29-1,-,CSADRGSGELFF,TGCAGCGCCGATCGGGGGTCCGGGGAGCTGTTTTTT
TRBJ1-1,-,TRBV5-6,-,CASSLQGPSTEAFF,TGTGCCAGCAGCTTGCAGGGGCCCAGCACTGAAGCTTTCTTT
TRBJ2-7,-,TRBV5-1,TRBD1,CASSSGQLIYEQYF,TGCGCCAGCAGCTCGGGACAGTTAATCTACGAGCAGTACTTC
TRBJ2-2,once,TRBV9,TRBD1,CASSARPGTAYTGELFF,TGTGCCAGCAGCGCCAGACCCGGGACAGCATACACCGGGGAGCTGTTTTTT
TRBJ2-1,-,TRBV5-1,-,CASSPETGSSYNEQFF,TGCGCCAGCAGCCCCGAGACGGGTAGCTCCTACAATGAGCAGTTCTTC
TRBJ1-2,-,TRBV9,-,CASSVERADGYTF,TGTGCCAGCAGCGTAGAGCGGGCGGATGGCTACACCTTC
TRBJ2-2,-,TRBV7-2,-,CASSPRVTNTGELFF,TGTGCCAGCAGCCCACGCGTGACAAACACCGGGGAGCTGTTTTTT
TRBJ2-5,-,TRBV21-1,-,CASSNRGLTLLQETQYF,TGTGCCAGCAGCAACAGGGGATTGACCCTTCTCCAAGAGACCCAGTACTTC
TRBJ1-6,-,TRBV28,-,CATSRGSNSPLHF,TGTGCCACCTCCAGGGGAAGTAATTCACCCCTCCACTTT
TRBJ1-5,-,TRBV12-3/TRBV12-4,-,CASSQTVNQPQHF,TGTGCCAGCAGCCAGACAGTGAATCAGCCCCAGCATTTT
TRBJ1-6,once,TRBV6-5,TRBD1,CASTNDRVGNSPLHF,TGTGCCAGCACCAATGACAGGGTTGGGAATTCACCCCTCCACTTT
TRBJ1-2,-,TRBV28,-,CASSLNSLGYTF,TGTGCCAGCAGTTTAAACAGTCTGGGCTACACCTTC
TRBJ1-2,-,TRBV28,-,CASRFRGVGYGYTF,TGTGCCAGCAGATTTCGGGGAGTGGGCTATGGCTACACCTTC
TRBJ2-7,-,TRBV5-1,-,CASSLDTGRPSYEQYF,TGCGCCAGCAGCTTGGACACAGGGCGGCCTTCCTACGAGCAGTACTTC
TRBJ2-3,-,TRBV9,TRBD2,CASSVLAGGLDTQYF,TGTGCCAGCAGCGTACTAGCGGGGGGGCTCGATACGCAGTATTTT
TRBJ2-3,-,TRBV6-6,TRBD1,CASKDRRSTDTQYF,TGTGCCAGCAAGGACAGGAGAAGCACAGATACGCAGTATTTT
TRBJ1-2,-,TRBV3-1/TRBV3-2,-,CASSQDSQVTGRGYTF,TGTGCCAGCAGCCAAGACTCCCAAGTAACAGGGCGCGGCTACACCTTC
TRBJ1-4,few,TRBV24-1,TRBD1,CATSDFGQGGEKLFF,TGTGCCACCAGTGATTTCGGACAGGGAGGTGAAAAACTGTTTTTT
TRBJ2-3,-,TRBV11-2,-,CASSLAGTDTQYF,TGTGCCAGCAGCTTAGCGGGTACAGATACGCAGTATTTT
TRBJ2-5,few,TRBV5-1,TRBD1,CASSTGTGQGQTQYF,TGCGCCAGCAGCACCGGGACGGGACAGGGGCAGACCCAGTACTTC
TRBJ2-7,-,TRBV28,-,CASTSMDSRSFYEQYF,TGTGCCAGCACCTCAATGGACAGCCGTAGTTTCTACGAGCAGTACTTC
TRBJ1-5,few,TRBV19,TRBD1,CASSVRTGGAQPQHF,TGTGCCAGTAGTGTCAGGACAGGGGGAGCCCAGCCCCAGCATTTT
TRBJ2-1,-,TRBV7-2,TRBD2,CASSLASLAGHNEQFF,TGTGCCAGCAGCTTAGCGAGTCTAGCGGGGCACAATGAGCAGTTCTTC
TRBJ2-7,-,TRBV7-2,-,CASSLDGGYEQYF,TGTGCCAGCAGCTTAGACGGAGGATACGAGCAGTACTTC
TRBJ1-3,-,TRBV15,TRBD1,CATSRGGQAGNTIYF,TGTGCCACCAGCAGAGGGGGACAGGCGGGAAACACCATATATTTT
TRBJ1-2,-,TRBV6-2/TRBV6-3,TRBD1,CASSFTGGNPYTF,TGTGCCAGCAGTTTTACAGGGGGCAACCCCTACACCTTC
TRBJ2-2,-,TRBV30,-,CAWRGDFAGELFF,TGTGCCTGGAGAGGGGACTTCGCCGGGGAGCTGTTTTTT